The present TCR beta chain was sequenced within a study of immune evolution from preneoplasia to lung adenocarcinoma. General study results and limits: Clonality was highest in normal lung, lower in later-stage lesions apparently. KRAS-mutant nodules had the highest T cell clonality. Top clone share appeared to fall from AAH through AIS, MIA, adenocarcinoma.

Profiling relied on immunoSEQ multiplex PCR, and the TCRdb table lists in-frame clones only, not all of them. The repertoire holds 13,000 or so clones, with roughly 84% as singletons. This clone occurred once. Its antigen is as yet unknown. Patients had resection in Japan or China between 2014 and 2017. This CDR3 spans 15 amino acids. Germline assignment: CDR1 SEHNR and CDR2 FQNEAQ (reference sequence). V shed 4 bases, J shed 7 bases, and the junction held 9 bases outside the gene matches. The clonotype originates from a person over 45 with lung adenocarcinoma. The sequenced sample was FFPE tissue from an adenomatous hyperplasia lung lesion. Subset meaning: atypical adenomatous hyperplasia (AAH), lung preneoplasia. This chain joins TRBV7-9 and TRBJ1-4, with 7 bases matching TRBD1. The CDR3 sequence is CASSSDRVVGEKLFF. The CDR3 region has the DNA TGTGCCAGCAGCTCCGACAGGGTGGTTGGTGAAAAACTGTTTTTT.